The TCR beta chain described here comes from a study of blood T cell repertoires in COVID-19. The overall study: Collection of acute and convalescent COVID-19 samples took place in the United States, Italy and Spain. T cells, B-cell-depleted T cells, or PBMCs supplied cDNA or gDNA.

Only in-frame clones appear in the TCRdb table, and some are missing; sequencing was by immunoSEQ multiplex PCR. Of approximately 280,000 clones in the sample, nearly 90% were seen once. This CDR3 contains 13 residues. Participants were aged about 18 to 95 years, lived in over 20 US areas, and enrolled virtually. The rearrangement uses TRBV1 and TRBJ2-7; TRBD2, as called in the table, went unchecked against the DNA. TRBV1 is tagged as a pseudogene. The sample comprised PBMCs or T cells enriched from blood (not recorded which). The source of this sequence is a young woman with acute COVID-19. CDR3 coding DNA: TGCACCAGCAAGCAAGCGGGAGGATACGAGCAGTACTTC. The encoded protein is CTSKQAGGYEQYF.